Sequencing of this TCR beta chain was carried out in a study of blood T cell repertoires in COVID-19. Turning to the study itself: Spain, Italy and the United States supplied samples that represented acute and convalescent COVID-19.

Participant-reported clinical history was the basis for cohort assignment. Either two negative PCRs, clearance, or symptom resolution qualified Cohort 3 donors as recovered. Sequencing was performed with immunoSEQ multiplex PCR; in TCRdb, only in-frame clones are kept and a portion is missing. Of approximately 300,000 clones detected, 80% to 90% appear once; the ten largest clones hold about 10%. This CDR3 has 17 residues. V lost 2 bases, J lost 7 bases, and 14 bases stayed unmatched. The chain is built from TRBV23-1 and TRBJ1-5, with 7 nucleotides matching TRBD1. TRBV23-1 is reported as an ORF; its role is uncertain. The specimen was PBMCs or T cells enriched from blood (not recorded which). The source is a woman aged 18-30 years who had recovered from COVID-19. The CDR3 coding sequence is TGCGCCAGCAGTCAACCGGACAGGTGGGAGTTAGGGCAGCCCCAGCATTTT. Its translation: CASSQPDRWELGQPQHF.